This T cell receptor beta chain stems from a study of identical twins. Study outcomes and limitations: Out-of-frame alpha sequences shared by twins showed excess low generation probability.

Template switching created a universal primer site, and the cDNA included unique molecular identifiers. TCRdb fed the 5' RACE reads into MiXCR, producing one record per CDR3 protein. The top ten clones hold approximately 0.94% of a sample with around 680,000 distinct CDR3 sequences, approximately 9% of them seen once. This clonotype turned up a few times. Its antigen remains unidentified. Germline loops: CDR1 MNHEY, CDR2 SVGAGI. The CDR3 consists of 19 residues. Trimming pared 0 bases from V and 0 bases from J, leaving 21 bases between. In every case, the donor was a healthy Caucasian. This same sample was also part of a study on yellow fever vaccine responses in identical twins. That paper adds: Twins reportedly mounted vaccine T cell responses that seemed partly convergent, partly personalized.

The specimen was PBMCs. The rearrangement joins TRBV6-5 to TRBJ2-7; D possibly uses TRBD1 or TRBD2 (5 bases each). The clonotype originates from a young woman in good health. CDR3 nucleotides: TGTGCCAGCAGTTACTCTTGGGCCGGGGACCCGCGAAGCTCCTACGAGCAGTACTTC. It encodes CASSYSWAGDPRSSYEQYF.